This T cell receptor beta chain comes out of a study of human T cells and chemical hapten exposure. The germline gives CDR1 SNHLY, CDR2 FYNNEI. The CDR3 is 14 amino acids. J lost 8 bases, V lost 8 bases, and 9 bases had no gene match. Study-level findings and limits: Counts of TCRs expanded at PT1 correlated positively with patch test score.

As to time point: pre-sensitization, week 0. As for treatment: therapeutic diphenylcyclopropenone sensitization with weekly scalp DPC. Blood draws came before every patch-test application. The total RNA was obtained from whole blood that was not fractionated. TCRdb reprocessed the RACE reads via MiXCR and lists one record per CDR3 protein. The sample yields roughly 80,000 distinct CDR3 sequences, approximately 14% seen once. This clonotype has a handful of counts. The antigen is undetermined. Specimen: whole blood, collected in connection with sensitization to the hapten diphenylcyclopropenone (DPC). The V gene is TRBV2, the J gene TRBJ2-1; 10 bases fit TRBD2. The sequence was collected from a woman in her fifties or sixties with alopecia areata. Some clones in this sample may be carry-over from other donors' samples. The CDR3 sequence: CASHLAGESDEQFF. Here the CDR3 DNA reads TGTGCCAGCCATCTAGCGGGAGAGTCCGATGAGCAGTTCTTC.